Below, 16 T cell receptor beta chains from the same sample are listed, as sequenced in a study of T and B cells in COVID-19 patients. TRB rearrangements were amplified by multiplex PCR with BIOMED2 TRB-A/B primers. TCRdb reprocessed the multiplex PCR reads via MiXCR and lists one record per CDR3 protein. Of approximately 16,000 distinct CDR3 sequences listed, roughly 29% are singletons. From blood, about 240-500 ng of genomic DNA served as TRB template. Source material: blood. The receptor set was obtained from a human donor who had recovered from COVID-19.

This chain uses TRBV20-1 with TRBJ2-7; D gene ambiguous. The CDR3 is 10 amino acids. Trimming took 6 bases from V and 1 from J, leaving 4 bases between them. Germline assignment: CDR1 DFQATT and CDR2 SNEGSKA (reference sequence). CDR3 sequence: CSARSYEQYF. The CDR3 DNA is TGCAGTGCCCGTTCCTACGAGCAGTACTTC.

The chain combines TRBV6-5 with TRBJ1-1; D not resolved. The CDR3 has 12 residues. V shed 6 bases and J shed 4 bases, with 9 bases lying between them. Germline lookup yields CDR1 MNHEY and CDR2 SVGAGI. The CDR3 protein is CASSNWGTEAFF. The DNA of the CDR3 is TGTGCCAGCAGCAATTGGGGCACTGAAGCTTTCTTT.

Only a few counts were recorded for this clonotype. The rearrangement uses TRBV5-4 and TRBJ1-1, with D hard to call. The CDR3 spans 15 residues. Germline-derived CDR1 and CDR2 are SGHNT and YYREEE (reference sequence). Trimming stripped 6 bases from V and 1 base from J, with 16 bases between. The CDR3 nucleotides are TGTGCCAGCACCGGATGGGTTGGGGAGAACACTGAAGCTTTCTTT. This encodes CASTGWVGENTEAFF. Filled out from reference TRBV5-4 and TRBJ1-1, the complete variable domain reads ETGVTQSPTHLIKTRGQQVTLRCSSQSGHNTVSWYQQALGQGPQFIFQYYREEENGRGNFPPRFSGLQFPNYSSELNVNALELDDSALYLCASTGWVGENTEAFFGQGTRLTVV.

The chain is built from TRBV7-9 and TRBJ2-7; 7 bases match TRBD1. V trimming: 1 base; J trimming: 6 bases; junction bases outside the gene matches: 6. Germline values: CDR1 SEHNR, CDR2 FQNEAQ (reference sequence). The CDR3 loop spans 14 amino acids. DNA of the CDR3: TGTGCCAGCAGCTTAGTTGGGACAGCTTCCGAGCAGTACTTC. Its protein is CASSLVGTASEQYF.

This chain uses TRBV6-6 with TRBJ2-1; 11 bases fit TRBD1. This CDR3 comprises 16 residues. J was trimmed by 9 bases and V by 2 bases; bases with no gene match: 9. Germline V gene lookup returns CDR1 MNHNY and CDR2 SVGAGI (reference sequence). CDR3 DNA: TGTGCCAGCAGTTACAGGGGGGACAGGGGGTACGGTGAGCAGTTCTTC. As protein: CASSYRGDRGYGEQFF.

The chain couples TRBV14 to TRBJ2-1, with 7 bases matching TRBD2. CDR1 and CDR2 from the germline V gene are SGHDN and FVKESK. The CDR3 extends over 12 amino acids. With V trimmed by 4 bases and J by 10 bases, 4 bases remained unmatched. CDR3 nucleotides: TGTGCCAGCAGCCTCCCGGGGGGAGAGCAGTTCTTC. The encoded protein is CASSLPGGEQFF. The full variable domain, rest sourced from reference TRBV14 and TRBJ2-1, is EAGVTQFPSHSVIEKGQTVTLRCDPISGHDNLYWYRRVMGKEIKFLLHFVKESKQDESGMPNNRFLAERTGGTYSTLKVQPAELEDSGVYFCASSLPGGEQFFGPGTRLTVL.

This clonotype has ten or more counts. CDR3 in amino acids: CASSIVGYEQYF. CDR3 nucleotide sequence: TGTGCCAGTAGTATTGTAGGGTACGAGCAGTACTTC. The V and J genes are TRBV19 and TRBJ2-7; the D is unclear. Germline CDR1 reads LNHDA; CDR2 reads SQIVND (reference sequence). This CDR3 contains 12 residues. V was pared by 3 bases and J by 4 bases, with 7 bases between.

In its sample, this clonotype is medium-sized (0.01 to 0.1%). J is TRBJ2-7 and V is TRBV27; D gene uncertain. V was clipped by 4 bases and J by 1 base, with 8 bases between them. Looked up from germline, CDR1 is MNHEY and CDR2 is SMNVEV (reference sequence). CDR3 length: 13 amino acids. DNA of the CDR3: TGTGCCAGCAGTTCCGCGGATTCCTACGAGCAGTACTTC. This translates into CASSSADSYEQYF.

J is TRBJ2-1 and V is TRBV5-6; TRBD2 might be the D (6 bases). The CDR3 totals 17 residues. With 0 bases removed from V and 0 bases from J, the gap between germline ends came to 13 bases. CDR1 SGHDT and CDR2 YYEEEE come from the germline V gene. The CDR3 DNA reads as TGTGCCAGCAGCTTGGGTGCTGGCGGGATCTCCTACAATGAGCAGTTCTTC. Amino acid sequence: CASSLGAGGISYNEQFF.

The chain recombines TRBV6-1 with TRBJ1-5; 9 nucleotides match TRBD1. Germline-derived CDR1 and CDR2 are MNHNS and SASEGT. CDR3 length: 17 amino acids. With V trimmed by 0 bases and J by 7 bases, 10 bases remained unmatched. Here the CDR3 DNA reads TGTGCCAGCAGTGAAGCTAACTTCGGGACAGGGCACCAGCCCCAGCATTTT. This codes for CASSEANFGTGHQPQHF.

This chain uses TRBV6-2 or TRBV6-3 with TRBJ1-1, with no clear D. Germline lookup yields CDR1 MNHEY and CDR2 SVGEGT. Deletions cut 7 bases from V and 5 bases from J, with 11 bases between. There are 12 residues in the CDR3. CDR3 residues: CASNRARTEAFF. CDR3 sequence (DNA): TGTGCCAGCAACCGGGCCCGAACTGAAGCTTTCTTT.

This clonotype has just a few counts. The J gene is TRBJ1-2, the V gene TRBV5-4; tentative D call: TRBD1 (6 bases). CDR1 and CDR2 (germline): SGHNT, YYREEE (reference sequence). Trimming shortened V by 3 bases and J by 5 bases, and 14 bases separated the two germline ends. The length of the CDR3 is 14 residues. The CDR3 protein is CASSSPRGGYGYTF. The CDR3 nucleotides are TGTGCCAGCAGCTCTCCCAGGGGAGGGTATGGCTACACCTTC.

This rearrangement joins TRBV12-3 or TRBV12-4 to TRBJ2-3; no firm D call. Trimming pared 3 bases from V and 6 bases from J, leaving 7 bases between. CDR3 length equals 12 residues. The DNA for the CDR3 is TGTGCCAGCAGTTTCCCAGCCGATACGCAGTATTTT. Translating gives CASSFPADTQYF.

The CDR3 protein is CAWRLGSNYGYTF. As DNA, the CDR3 is TGTGCCTGGAGGCTGGGCAGCAACTATGGCTACACCTTC. This chain joins TRBV30 and TRBJ1-2, with D hard to call. The V end lost 3 bases, the J end lost 2 bases, and 10 bases lay between the germline ends. Germline CDR1 reads GTSNPN; CDR2 reads SVGIG (reference sequence). The CDR3 spans 13 residues. Looking up the rest from reference TRBV30 and TRBJ1-2 gives the full variable domain: SQTIHQWPATLVQPVGSPLSLECTVEGTSNPNLYWYRQAAGRGLQLLFYSVGIGQISSEVPQNLSASRPQDRQFILSSKKLLLSDSGFYLCAWRLGSNYGYTFGSGTRLTVV.

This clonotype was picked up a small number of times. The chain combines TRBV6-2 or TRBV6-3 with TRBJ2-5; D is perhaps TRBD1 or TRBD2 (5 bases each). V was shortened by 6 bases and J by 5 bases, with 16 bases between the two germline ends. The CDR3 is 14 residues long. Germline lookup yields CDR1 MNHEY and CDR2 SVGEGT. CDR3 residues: CASRTARGEETQYF. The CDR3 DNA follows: TGTGCCAGCAGGACGGCGAGGGGCGAGGAGACCCAGTACTTC.

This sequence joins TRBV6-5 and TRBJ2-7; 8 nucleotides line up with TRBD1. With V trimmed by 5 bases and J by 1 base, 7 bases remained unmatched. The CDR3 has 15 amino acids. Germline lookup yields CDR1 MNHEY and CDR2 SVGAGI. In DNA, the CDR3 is TGTGCCAGCAGTGTGGTGCAGGGGGCTTCCTACGAGCAGTACTTC. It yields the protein CASSVVQGASYEQYF.